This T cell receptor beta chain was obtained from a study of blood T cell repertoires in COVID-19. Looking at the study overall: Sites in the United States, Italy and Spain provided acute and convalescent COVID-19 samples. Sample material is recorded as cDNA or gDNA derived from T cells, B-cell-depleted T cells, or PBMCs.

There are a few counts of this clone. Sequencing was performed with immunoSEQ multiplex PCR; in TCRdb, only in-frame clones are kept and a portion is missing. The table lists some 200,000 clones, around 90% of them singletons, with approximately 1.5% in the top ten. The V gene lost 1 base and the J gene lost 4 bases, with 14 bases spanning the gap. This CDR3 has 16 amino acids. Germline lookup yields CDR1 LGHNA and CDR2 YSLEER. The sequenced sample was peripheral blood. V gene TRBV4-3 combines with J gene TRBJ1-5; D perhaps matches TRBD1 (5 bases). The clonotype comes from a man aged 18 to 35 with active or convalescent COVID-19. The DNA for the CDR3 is TGCGCCAGCAGCCAAGGGGGCTCTATGGGGAATCAGCCCCAGCATTTT. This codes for CASSQGGSMGNQPQHF.